This T cell receptor (beta chain) was profiled in a study of glioma-infiltrating T cells. TCR alpha and beta CDR3 regions were amplified from RNA using iRepertoire nested multiplex PCR. TCRdb reanalysed the multiplex PCR reads using MiXCR and keeps one entry per CDR3 protein. The table includes 300,000 to 450,000 distinct CDR3 sequences, 35% to 45% detected once. CDR1 is LGHNA and CDR2 is YNFKEQ in the germline V gene. The CDR3 loop spans 18 amino acids. Study results and limitations: Tissue and blood shared very few CDR3 sequences. A blood CDR3 motif signature was depleted in highly divergent patients.

Notes on this clonotype: Its antigen is not known. The junction departs from the called germline gene at one end, perhaps through a read error.

This chain links TRBV4-2 with TRBJ2-2; perhaps TRBD1 as D (6 bases). Sequenced material: glioma tissue, nonneoplastic brain tissue, or PBMCs (not recorded which). The sequence was collected from a human donor with low-grade glioma or glioblastoma, undergoing nonglioma brain surgery, or in good health (not recorded which). CDR3 in amino acids: CASSQDLGTWKFAGELFF. CDR3 nucleotides: TGTGCCAGCAGTCAAGATCTTGGGACATGGAAGTTTGCCGGGGAGCTGTTTTTT.